This T cell receptor beta chain was sequenced in a study of Graves' ophthalmopathy and Graves' hyperthyroidism. Study conclusions and caveats: A majority of expanded thyroid clonotypes exceeding 0.001 frequency were likewise present in blood.

Being free of ophthalmopathy for 18 months of follow-up defined stable hyperthyroidism. Orbital computed tomography, together with clinical symptoms, serum thyroxine, TRAb and thyroid ultrasound, was used for diagnosis. Germline CDR1 reads SGHTA; CDR2 reads FQGTGA. This CDR3 has 14 residues. About this clonotype: What it recognizes is unknown. The junction and the germline gene differ at one end; a read error may be behind it.

Amplified material comprised TCR beta CDR3 regions derived from RNA transcripts. HTBI-primed first-round RT-PCR preceded second-round multiplex PCR. TCRdb ran MiXCR on the multiplex PCR reads and lists one entry per CDR3 protein. This sample has some 410,000 distinct CDR3 sequences, with about 21% found just once. This rearrangement joins TRBV7-3 to TRBJ2-5; D possibly uses TRBD1 or TRBD2 (5 bases each). This TCR came from a woman aged 18-29 years with stable Graves' hyperthyroidism. The material sequenced was peripheral blood. CDR3 residues: CASSLGGSQDTQYF. The CDR3 bases are TGTGCCAGCAGCTTAGGGGGTTCGCAAGATACCCAGTACTTC.